This entry is about one T cell receptor beta chain. This CDR3 contains 12 residues. This entry is derived from a study of shared clonotypes between healthy human individuals. Healthy and HIV-negative, the adult donors had no recent acute infections or vaccinations. Profiled with immunoSEQ multiplex PCR; TCRdb holds only in-frame clones, not every one. This sample yields about 2.3 million clones, of which over 90% are seen a single time; 0.39% belongs to the top ten. The J gene is TRBJ1-5, the V gene TRBV1. TRBV1 is recorded as a pseudogene. The material sequenced was naive CD4+ T cells from PBMCs. The sample's subset: CD45RA+ positively selected. This receptor was obtained from a man aged 18 to 29 in good health. Some clones in this sample may be carry-over from other donors' samples. The CDR3 nucleotides read TGCACCAGCAGCCACCACTTCCAGCCCCAGCATTTT. Protein product: CTSSHHFQPQHF.